A selection of T cell receptor beta chains follows, all from one sample in a study of beta chain features in type 1 diabetes. Assay used: immunoSEQ multiplex PCR; TCRdb lists only in-frame clones, some missing. The sample lists about 260,000 clones, over 20% occurring once. Sequencing was carried out using naive CD4+ T cells from blood. These receptors were obtained from a woman between 40 and 55 years old with type 1 diabetes. CDR3s include the opening cysteine and the closing phenylalanine or tryptophan. A D gene is named only where the DNA matches it firmly. Expanded clones are given a class, and other clones once, few, many or no size at all.

j_call: TRBJ1-1; v_call: TRBV29-1; clone_size: once; d_call: TRBD1; cdr3_length: 13; cdr3_nt: TGCAGCGTTGTAACAGGGGCGAACACTGAAGCTTTCTTT; cdr3_aa: CSVVTGANTEAFF
j_call: TRBJ2-6; v_call: TRBV4-2; clone_size: few; d_call: NA; cdr3_length: 16; cdr3_nt: TGTGCCAGCAGCCAGAGAGAGAGGTCTGGGGCCAACGTCCTGACTTTC; cdr3_aa: CASSQRERSGANVLTF
j_call: TRBJ1-5; v_call: TRBV7-9; clone_size: NA; d_call: TRBD1; cdr3_length: 14; cdr3_nt: TGTGCCAGCAGCTCCGGGACAGGGGTTCAGCCCCAGCATTTT; cdr3_aa: CASSSGTGVQPQHF
j_call: TRBJ2-5; v_call: TRBV7-8; clone_size: NA; d_call: TRBD2; cdr3_length: 14; cdr3_nt: TGTGCCAGCAGCCTCCGCCTGACTAGCGCCCGTACCAACTTC; cdr3_aa: CASSLRLTSARTNF
j_call: TRBJ2-1; v_call: TRBV25-1; clone_size: few; d_call: TRBD1; cdr3_length: 14; cdr3_nt: TGTGCCAGCAGTGGGGACAGGGACTACAATGAGCAGTTCTTC; cdr3_aa: CASSGDRDYNEQFF
j_call: TRBJ2-5; v_call: TRBV5-1; clone_size: NA; d_call: NA; cdr3_length: 12; cdr3_nt: TGCGCCAGCAGCATCAGCCAAGAGACCCAGTACTTC; cdr3_aa: CASSISQETQYF
j_call: TRBJ1-1; v_call: TRBV7-2; clone_size: NA; d_call: NA; cdr3_length: 14; cdr3_nt: TGTGCCAGCAGCAAAGGAGGGGCGAACACTGAAGCTTTCTTT; cdr3_aa: CASSKGGANTEAFF
j_call: TRBJ2-7; v_call: TRBV4-2; clone_size: NA; d_call: TRBD2; cdr3_length: 16; cdr3_nt: TGTGCCAGCAGCCAGGCGGGGGGCCAGGCGGCCTACGAGCAGTACTTC; cdr3_aa: CASSQAGGQAAYEQYF
j_call: TRBJ2-7; v_call: TRBV11-3; clone_size: NA; d_call: TRBD2; cdr3_length: 13; cdr3_nt: TGTGCCAGCAGCTCGGGGACTAGCGGGGAGCAGTACTTC; cdr3_aa: CASSSGTSGEQYF
j_call: TRBJ2-1; v_call: TRBV27; clone_size: NA; d_call: NA; cdr3_length: 15; cdr3_nt: TGTGCCAGCAGCCCCCTTGAGGGAGTTTCTATTGAGCAGTTCTTC; cdr3_aa: CASSPLEGVSIEQFF
j_call: TRBJ2-7; v_call: TRBV29-1; clone_size: few; d_call: TRBD1; cdr3_length: 12; cdr3_nt: TGCAGCTTCAACAGGGGGTCCGACGAGCAGTACTTC; cdr3_aa: CSFNRGSDEQYF
j_call: TRBJ2-3; v_call: TRBV6-1; clone_size: few; d_call: TRBD1; cdr3_length: 13; cdr3_nt: TGTGCCAGCAGTCGGGACAGGGCGGATACGCAGTATTTT; cdr3_aa: CASSRDRADTQYF
j_call: TRBJ2-2; v_call: TRBV5-1; clone_size: NA; d_call: NA; cdr3_length: 16; cdr3_nt: TGCGCCAGCAGCTTCTTGCAACAGAGAAACACCGGGGAGCTGTTTTTT; cdr3_aa: CASSFLQQRNTGELFF
j_call: TRBJ2-1; v_call: TRBV14; clone_size: few; d_call: TRBD1; cdr3_length: 16; cdr3_nt: TGTGCCAGCAGCCGTTACAGGGGTGAAATTTACAATGAGCAGTTCTTC; cdr3_aa: CASSRYRGEIYNEQFF
j_call: TRBJ1-2; v_call: TRBV29-1; clone_size: NA; d_call: NA; cdr3_length: 12; cdr3_nt: TGCAGCGTTGTCGAGGGGGACTATGGCTACACCTTC; cdr3_aa: CSVVEGDYGYTF
j_call: TRBJ2-1; v_call: TRBV7-8; clone_size: NA; d_call: NA; cdr3_length: 16; cdr3_nt: TGTGCCAGCAGCTTAGCGAGGTTCGAGGTGTGGAATGAGCAGTTCTTC; cdr3_aa: CASSLARFEVWNEQFF
j_call: TRBJ2-3; v_call: TRBV28; clone_size: few; d_call: TRBD2; cdr3_length: 14; cdr3_nt: TGTGCCAGCACCCGCGGGGGGGCGGAAGATACGCAGTATTTT; cdr3_aa: CASTRGGAEDTQYF
j_call: TRBJ1-1; v_call: TRBV11-2; clone_size: few; d_call: NA; cdr3_length: 13; cdr3_nt: TGTGCCAGCAGCTTAGCCAGGGCCCTTGAAGCTTTCTTT; cdr3_aa: CASSLARALEAFF
j_call: TRBJ1-4; v_call: TRBV6-6; clone_size: NA; d_call: NA; cdr3_length: 11; cdr3_nt: TGTGCCAGCAGGCGGGACGAAAAACTGTTTTTT; cdr3_aa: CASRRDEKLFF
j_call: TRBJ2-1; v_call: TRBV13; clone_size: few; d_call: TRBD2; cdr3_length: 15; cdr3_nt: TGTGCCAGCAGCCCACCGGGACTAGCGCCCAATGAGCAGTTCTTC; cdr3_aa: CASSPPGLAPNEQFF
j_call: TRBJ2-1; v_call: TRBV30; clone_size: few; d_call: NA; cdr3_length: 11; cdr3_nt: TGTGCCTGGAGTAGGGGCAATGAGCAGTTCTTC; cdr3_aa: CAWSRGNEQFF
j_call: TRBJ1-5; v_call: TRBV9; clone_size: NA; d_call: NA; cdr3_length: 14; cdr3_nt: TGTGCCAGCAGCCCACCTCCTCCAGGTGGGCCCCAGCATTTT; cdr3_aa: CASSPPPPGGPQHF
j_call: TRBJ2-7; v_call: TRBV29-1; clone_size: NA; d_call: NA; cdr3_length: 12; cdr3_nt: TGCAGCGTCAGGGGCGGTTCCTACGAGCAGTACTTC; cdr3_aa: CSVRGGSYEQYF
j_call: TRBJ1-2; v_call: TRBV7-2; clone_size: NA; d_call: TRBD1; cdr3_length: 14; cdr3_nt: TGTGCCAGCAGCTTTGGACAGGCAAGAAATGGCTACACCTTC; cdr3_aa: CASSFGQARNGYTF
j_call: TRBJ2-5; v_call: TRBV7-2; clone_size: few; d_call: TRBD2; cdr3_length: 16; cdr3_nt: TGTGCCAGCAGCTTAGGCCTAGCGGGAGGTTCAGAGACCCAGTACTTC; cdr3_aa: CASSLGLAGGSETQYF
j_call: TRBJ1-2; v_call: TRBV20-1; clone_size: few; d_call: NA; cdr3_length: 11; cdr3_nt: TGCAGTGCTAGAGGGAGAGATGGCTACACCTTC; cdr3_aa: CSARGRDGYTF
j_call: TRBJ1-2; v_call: TRBV9; clone_size: NA; d_call: TRBD1; cdr3_length: 15; cdr3_nt: TGTGCCAGCAGCGTAGGACAGGGGGTTAACTATGGCTACACCTTC; cdr3_aa: CASSVGQGVNYGYTF
j_call: TRBJ2-5; v_call: TRBV29-1; clone_size: NA; d_call: NA; cdr3_length: 14; cdr3_nt: TGCAGCGTGGAACCGACAGGTTGGGAAGAGACCCAGTACTTC; cdr3_aa: CSVEPTGWEETQYF
j_call: TRBJ1-2; v_call: TRBV7-7; clone_size: NA; d_call: NA; cdr3_length: 13; cdr3_nt: TGTGCCAGCAGCCCCGGACATCCCGGGGGCTACACCTTC; cdr3_aa: CASSPGHPGGYTF
j_call: TRBJ2-5; v_call: TRBV19; clone_size: NA; d_call: NA; cdr3_length: 11; cdr3_nt: TGTGCCAGGCCCGACAGAGAGACCCAGTACTTC; cdr3_aa: CARPDRETQYF
j_call: TRBJ2-7; v_call: TRBV7-2; clone_size: NA; d_call: TRBD2; cdr3_length: 19; cdr3_nt: TGTGCCAGCAGTCTAAGACCGGGACTAGCGGGAGGCTCGTCCTACGAGCAGTACTTC; cdr3_aa: CASSLRPGLAGGSSYEQYF